This entry lists 24 T cell receptor beta chains sequenced from one sample in a study of T cell responses to AZD1222 COVID-19 vaccine. The repertoire was sequenced with immunoSEQ multiplex PCR; TCRdb's copy has only in-frame clones and lacks some. The repertoire holds fewer than 150,000 clones, with 90% as singletons. This specimen was peripheral blood, taken on day 0 of AZD1222 vaccination. The receptors originated from an adult in good health.

This clone was observed once. V usage is TRBV30 and J usage is TRBJ2-5; D remains unclear. Trimming left V 4 bases short and J 2 bases short, with 8 bases between. Germline CDR1 and CDR2: GTSNPN and SVGIG (reference sequence). There are 12 residues in the CDR3. CDR3 amino acids: CAWKRLQETQYF. The CDR3 nucleotides read TGTGCCTGGAAACGTCTGCAAGAGACCCAGTACTTC.

This chain joins TRBV5-6 and TRBJ2-1; D is undetermined. V lost 0 bases, J lost 10 bases, and 5 bases lay in between. The germline gives CDR1 SGHDT, CDR2 YYEEEE. The CDR3 spans 11 residues. The CDR3 region has the DNA TGTGCCAGCAGCTTGGGCAGCGAGCAGTTCTTC. Its protein is CASSLGSEQFF.

The chain employs TRBV12-3 or TRBV12-4 and TRBJ1-4, with 7 bases lining up with TRBD1. V shed 6 bases and J 8 bases; nucleotides not matched to a gene: 6. This CDR3 has 13 residues. CDR3 in DNA: TGTGCCAGCAGCACAGGGGTCCGGGAAAAACTGTTTTTT. It specifies CASSTGVREKLFF.

The CDR3 reads CASSPTVLAGDEQFF. As DNA, the CDR3 is TGCGCCAGCAGCCCGACGGTACTAGCGGGAGATGAGCAGTTCTTC. This rearrangement joins TRBV4-3 to TRBJ2-1; 11 bases match TRBD2. Germline CDR1 LGHNA, CDR2 YSLEER. This CDR3 is built from 15 residues. The junction had 7 bases not matched to a gene; V was cut back by 4 bases and J by 8 bases.

This chain joins TRBV11-2 and TRBJ1-1; possible D gene TRBD1, 6 bases. This CDR3 spans 12 amino acids. Trimming pared 4 bases from V and 11 bases from J, leaving 14 bases between. The V gene's germline CDR1 is SGHAT and CDR2 FQNNGV. This CDR3 is CASSSRTDLAFF. The CDR3 DNA reads TGTGCCAGCAGCTCCCGGACAGATTTGGCTTTCTTT.

Judged by abundance, this clone is medium-sized (0.01 to 0.1%). This chain connects TRBV6-2 or TRBV6-3 to TRBJ2-3; no clear D gene. CDR3 length: 13 amino acids. The germline CDR1 and CDR2 sequences are MNHEY and SVGEGT. Trimming removed 6 bases at V and 5 bases at J, with 12 bases between. CDR3 loop: CASSQEEIDTQYF. The CDR3 DNA reads TGTGCCAGCAGCCAAGAAGAGATAGATACGCAGTATTTT.

This clone was found once. V gene TRBV6-5 combines with J gene TRBJ2-7; maybe TRBD2 (5 bases). The germline V gene has CDR1 MNHEY and CDR2 SVGAGI. V was trimmed by 7 bases and J by 2 bases, leaving 12 bases between them. The CDR3 covers 13 residues. The CDR3 coding sequence is TGTGCCAGCACGCCGAGCGGCCCCTACGAGCAGTACTTC. Translated, it gives CASTPSGPYEQYF.

This chain uses TRBV19 with TRBJ1-5; D not resolved. V was trimmed by 5 bases and J by 11 bases, leaving 16 bases between them. The CDR3 totals 13 residues. Germline assignment: CDR1 LNHDA and CDR2 SQIVND (reference sequence). The CDR3 DNA is TGTGCCAGTAGTCCGAGAGACTCGGCAGCCCAGCATTTT. This sequence encodes CASSPRDSAAQHF.

The sample holds one count of this clone. CDR3: CASSPPQNLAKNIQYF. The CDR3 DNA reads as TGTGCCAGCTCACCACCTCAGAATTTAGCCAAAAACATTCAGTACTTC. The chain combines TRBV18 with TRBJ2-4; no clear D gene. Trimming removed 0 bases at V and 0 bases at J, with 9 bases between. The germline CDR1 and CDR2 sequences are KGHSH and LQKENI. The CDR3 has 16 residues.

The chain couples TRBV7-9 to TRBJ2-2, with D possibly being TRBD1 or TRBD2 (5 bases each). The CDR3 is 15 amino acids. Trimming shortened V by 5 bases and J by 7 bases, and 17 bases separated the two germline ends. In germline, CDR1 is SEHNR, CDR2 FQNEAQ (reference sequence). CDR3 DNA: TGTGCCAGCAGCCGGGGCCTCACCGAGGTCGGGGAGCTGTTTTTT. This translates into CASSRGLTEVGELFF.

The V call is TRBV3-1 (or the pseudogene TRBV3-2), the J call TRBJ1-3, with D unresolved. The CDR3 extends over 16 amino acids. Germline CDR1 is LGHDT and CDR2 is YNNKEL (reference sequence). V gave up 2 bases and J gave up 0 bases, with 11 bases separating them. The CDR3 is CASSQPRVDSGNTIYF. CDR3 nucleotides: TGTGCCAGCAGCCAACCGAGGGTTGACTCTGGAAACACCATATATTTT.

This chain connects TRBV12-3 or TRBV12-4 to TRBJ2-3; D call uncertain. The V end lost 4 bases, the J end lost 4 bases, and 9 bases lay between the germline ends. This CDR3 has 13 residues. Here the CDR3 reads CASSWSNSDTQYF. The CDR3 DNA follows: TGTGCCAGCAGTTGGAGTAATTCAGATACGCAGTATTTT.

The DNA for the CDR3 is TGTGCCAGCAGCGGGGAGATGAACACTGAAGCTTTCTTT. Its translation: CASSGEMNTEAFF. This chain links TRBV2 with TRBJ1-1; D not certain. The V end was cut by 6 bases, the J end by 0 bases, with 8 bases between. The CDR3 totals 13 residues. Germline V CDR1 and CDR2: SNHLY, FYNNEI.

The chain is built from TRBV11-2 and TRBJ2-3; unclear D gene. Trimming removed 2 bases at V and 3 bases at J, with 9 bases between. CDR1 and CDR2 from the germline V gene are SGHAT and FQNNGV. This CDR3 is 14 amino acids long. The CDR3: CASSLLLYTDTQYF. In DNA, the CDR3 is TGTGCCAGCAGCTTACTCCTATATACAGATACGCAGTATTTT.

CDR3 loop: CASSLRDFYGYTF. The DNA of the CDR3 is TGTGCCAGCAGCTTGAGGGACTTTTATGGCTACACCTTC. The J gene is TRBJ1-2, the V gene TRBV5-6; D possibly corresponds to TRBD1 (5 bases). This CDR3 is built from 13 residues. Germline CDR1 SGHDT, CDR2 YYEEEE. V was clipped by 1 base and J by 5 bases, with 9 bases between them.

J is TRBJ1-1 and V is TRBV6-6, with 7 bases fitting TRBD1. Germline V CDR1 and CDR2: MNHNY, SVGAGI (reference sequence). The CDR3 runs to 15 residues. The V and J ends lost 6 bases and 4 bases, in that order; junction bases with no gene match: 11. The CDR3 spells CASRQLTGAGTEAFF. For the CDR3, the DNA is TGTGCCAGCAGGCAACTCACAGGGGCGGGCACTGAAGCTTTCTTT.

The V call is TRBV20-1, the J call TRBJ1-2; D gene unclear. The CDR3 is 12 amino acids. In germline, CDR1 is DFQATT, CDR2 SNEGSKA (reference sequence). The V end was cut by 3 bases, the J end by 4 bases, with 9 bases between. CDR3 protein: CSASIGSYGYTF. DNA for the CDR3: TGCAGTGCTAGTATAGGTAGCTATGGCTACACCTTC.

The gene calls are TRBV7-2 and TRBJ1-4, with D maybe TRBD1 (5 bases). Between the trimmed V and J ends, which lost 4 bases and 7 bases, there was a span of 16 bases. The CDR3 spans 15 residues. Germline loops: CDR1 SGHTA, CDR2 FQGNSA. The CDR3 sequence: CASSYGAVRGEKLFF. Here the CDR3 DNA reads TGTGCCAGCAGCTATGGGGCGGTTCGGGGTGAAAAACTGTTTTTT.

The chain carries TRBV7-8 and TRBJ2-4; 7 nucleotides match TRBD1. The V gene end was trimmed by 5 bases and the J gene end by 0 bases; junction bases not matched to a gene: 7. The CDR3 runs to 16 residues. Germline CDR1 SGHVS, CDR2 FQNEAQ. The CDR3, as DNA: TGTGCCAGCAGCCTAGGGACAGAACTAGCCAAAAACATTCAGTACTTC. Protein: CASSLGTELAKNIQYF.

The chain combines TRBV10-3 with TRBJ2-7; no firm D call. The CDR3 is 14 amino acids. Germline lookup yields CDR1 ENHRY and CDR2 SYGVKD. Trimming pared 7 bases from V and 0 bases from J, leaving 13 bases between. The CDR3 is CAIIRAVRSYEQYF. DNA of the CDR3: TGTGCCATCATCCGCGCAGTACGCTCCTACGAGCAGTACTTC.

This clone was seen a few times. J is TRBJ2-7 and V is TRBV29-1; D may be TRBD2 (5 bases). CDR3 size: 13 residues. Trimming took 5 bases from V and 0 from J, leaving 11 bases between them. Germline lookup yields CDR1 SQVTM and CDR2 ANQGSEA. CDR3 protein: CSVPGLSSYEQYF. CDR3 nucleotide sequence: TGCAGCGTTCCTGGACTGAGCTCCTACGAGCAGTACTTC.

The chain is built from TRBV7-2 and TRBJ2-1, with 7 bases aligning to TRBD1. The CDR3 has 12 residues. Trimming removed 2 bases from V and 9 bases from J; junction bases left unmatched: 1. Germline lookup yields CDR1 SGHTA and CDR2 FQGNSA. Written as DNA, the CDR3 is TGTGCCAGCAGCTTACGACAGGGTGAGCAGTTCTTC. It specifies CASSLRQGEQFF.

The V gene is TRBV5-1, the J gene TRBJ2-3; the D is unclear. The ends were cut back, 3 bases at V and 2 bases at J, with 10 bases in the middle. Germline V CDR1 and CDR2: SGHRS, YFSETQ. This CDR3 contains 14 residues. CDR3 sequence: CASSWSSSTDTQYF. As DNA, the CDR3 is TGCGCCAGCAGCTGGTCCTCTTCCACAGATACGCAGTATTTT.

The chain has TRBV5-8 and TRBJ2-2, with TRBD2 matching 13 bases. The CDR3 has 16 residues. Germline CDR1 is SGHTS and CDR2 is YDEGEE. V was clipped by 0 bases and J by 6 bases; unmatched bases: 2. As DNA, the CDR3 is TGTGCCAGCAGCTTGGGGACTAGCGGGAGTCCCGGGGAGCTGTTTTTT. Encoded protein: CASSLGTSGSPGELFF.